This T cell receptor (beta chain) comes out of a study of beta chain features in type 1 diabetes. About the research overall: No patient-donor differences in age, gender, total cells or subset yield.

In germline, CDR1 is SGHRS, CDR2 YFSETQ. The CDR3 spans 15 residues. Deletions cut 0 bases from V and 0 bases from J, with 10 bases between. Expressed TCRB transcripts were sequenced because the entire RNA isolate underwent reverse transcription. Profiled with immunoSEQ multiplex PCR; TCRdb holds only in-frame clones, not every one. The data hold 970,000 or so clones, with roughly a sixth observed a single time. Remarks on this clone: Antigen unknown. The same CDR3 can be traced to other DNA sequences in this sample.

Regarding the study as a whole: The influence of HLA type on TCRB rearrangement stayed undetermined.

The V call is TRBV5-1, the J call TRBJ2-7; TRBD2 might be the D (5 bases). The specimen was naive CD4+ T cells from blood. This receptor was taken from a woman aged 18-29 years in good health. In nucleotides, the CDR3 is TGCGCCAGCAGCTTGGCCGGAACTAGCTCCTACGAGCAGTACTTC. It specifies CASSLAGTSSYEQYF.